These T cell receptor beta chains were read from a single sample in a study of cytomegalovirus exposure and HLA in healthy donors. Sequencing used immunoSEQ multiplex PCR; TCRdb keeps in-frame clones, though not all of them. Here the sample spans about 190,000 clones, about 90% being singletons. Sequencing was done on a sample of PBMCs. The origin of the receptors is a man younger than 40 in good health and CMV-seronegative. CDR3s include the opening cysteine and the closing phenylalanine or tryptophan. A D gene is named only where the DNA matches it firmly. Only part of the rows carry a size: once, few, many, or a class if the clone is expanded.

clone size,V gene,J gene,D gene,CDR3 protein,CDR3 DNA
-,TRBV6-5,TRBJ1-3,TRBD1,CASSRDREAGNTIYF,TGTGCCAGCAGTCGGGACAGGGAGGCTGGAAACACCATATATTTT
-,TRBV11-2,TRBJ2-7,TRBD2,CASSLDGGGAGEQYF,TGTGCCAGCAGCTTAGATGGCGGGGGGGCCGGCGAGCAGTACTTC
-,TRBV5-1,TRBJ1-6,TRBD1,CASSFVGQYNSPLHF,TGCGCCAGCAGCTTTGTGGGACAGTATAATTCACCCCTCCACTTT
once,TRBV5-1,TRBJ2-1,TRBD2,CASSPWTSGLDNEQFF,TGCGCCAGCAGCCCCTGGACTAGCGGGTTGGACAATGAGCAGTTCTTC
-,TRBV5-4,TRBJ1-2,TRBD1,CASSISRTGNYGYTF,TGTGCCAGCAGCATCTCCAGGACAGGGAACTATGGCTACACCTTC
once,TRBV5-3,TRBJ2-3,-,CARSSLLSTDTQYF,TGTGCCAGAAGCTCTCTATTAAGCACAGATACGCAGTATTTT
-,TRBV5-4,TRBJ2-3,TRBD2,CASSLGRGGVADTQYF,TGTGCCAGCAGCTTAGGGCGGGGGGGCGTCGCAGATACGCAGTATTTT
-,TRBV2,TRBJ1-4,-,CASHRANEKLFF,TGTGCCAGCCATCGCGCTAATGAAAAACTGTTTTTT
once,TRBV13,TRBJ1-5,-,CASSLGNLGGRQPQHF,TGTGCCAGCAGCTTAGGTAACCTTGGGGGGAGACAGCCCCAGCATTTT
-,TRBV10-3,TRBJ2-7,TRBD1,CAISAISPGQGAVEQYF,TGTGCCATCAGTGCTATTTCCCCGGGACAGGGGGCGGTCGAGCAGTACTTC
once,TRBV27,TRBJ2-5,-,CASSLLGGRETQYF,TGTGCCAGCAGTTTGTTAGGAGGGAGGGAGACCCAGTACTTC
-,TRBV7-2,TRBJ1-3,-,CASSLAAGSGNTIYF,TGTGCCAGCAGCTTAGCGGCGGGTTCTGGAAACACCATATATTTT
-,TRBV28,TRBJ2-7,-,CASSLELAGVSEQYF,TGTGCCAGCAGTTTAGAGTTGGCAGGGGTCAGCGAGCAGTACTTC
-,TRBV28,TRBJ1-5,TRBD1,CASRVRDSRNQPQHF,TGTGCCAGCAGGGTCAGGGACAGCCGAAATCAGCCCCAGCATTTT
-,TRBV29-1,TRBJ2-1,-,CSVSLGLRNEQFF,TGCAGCGTTTCTCTGGGGCTAAGGAATGAGCAGTTCTTC
once,TRBV2,TRBJ2-7,-,CASSRQASYEQYF,TGTGCCAGCAGCCGACAGGCTTCCTACGAGCAGTACTTC
-,TRBV19,TRBJ2-3,TRBD2,CASSTETSGVIADTQYF,TGTGCCAGTAGTACCGAAACTAGCGGGGTCATTGCAGATACGCAGTATTTT
-,TRBV4-3,TRBJ1-1,-,CASSQAGQLMNTEAFF,TGCGCCAGCAGCCAAGCAGGACAGCTGATGAACACTGAAGCTTTCTTT
-,TRBV29-1,TRBJ2-7,TRBD2,CSVEGLGYEQYF,TGCAGCGTTGAGGGACTAGGCTACGAGCAGTACTTC
-,TRBV7-2,TRBJ2-1,TRBD2,CASSFTSGITNEQFF,TGTGCCAGCAGCTTTACTAGCGGGATCACCAATGAGCAGTTCTTC
-,TRBV18,TRBJ1-1,-,CASSGVNTEAFF,TGTGCCAGCTCAGGAGTAAACACTGAAGCTTTCTTT
-,TRBV7-9,TRBJ1-1,-,CASSDRQVTEAFF,TGTGCCAGCAGCGACAGACAGGTCACTGAAGCTTTCTTT
once,TRBV11-2,TRBJ1-5,-,CASSIGTPSNQPQHF,TGTGCCAGCAGCATCGGGACACCGAGCAATCAGCCCCAGCATTTT
-,TRBV7-7,TRBJ2-5,-,CASSFGGEETQYF,TGTGCTAGTAGCTTCGGGGGTGAAGAGACCCAGTACTTC
-,TRBV18,TRBJ2-5,-,CASSPPATMRETQYF,TGTGCCAGCTCACCACCGGCGACGATGAGGGAGACCCAGTACTTC
-,TRBV7-9,TRBJ2-5,-,CASSLAVDRTRSQYF,TGTGCCAGCAGCTTAGCGGTAGACAGAACGCGGTCCCAGTACTTC
-,TRBV7-9,TRBJ1-3,TRBD1,CASRDRAGNTIYF,TGTGCCAGCAGGGACAGGGCTGGAAACACCATATATTTT
-,TRBV29-1,TRBJ2-1,TRBD2,CSVTAGGGGAWNEQFF,TGCAGCGTGACGGCGGGGGGCGGGGGGGCTTGGAATGAGCAGTTCTTC
-,TRBV28,TRBJ2-7,-,CASKGIASSYEQYF,TGTGCCAGCAAGGGGATTGCCAGCTCCTACGAGCAGTACTTC
-,TRBV6-5,TRBJ1-1,-,CASSYPNTVEAFF,TGTGCCAGCAGTTACCCGAATACAGTTGAAGCTTTCTTT
-,TRBV2,TRBJ2-7,TRBD1,CASSTGQEGRKQYF,TGTGCCAGCAGTACCGGACAGGAAGGGCGCAAGCAGTACTTC
-,TRBV7-9,TRBJ1-5,-,CSSSLGEAGGGQPQHF,TGTTCCAGCAGCTTAGGAGAAGCGGGAGGAGGTCAGCCCCAGCATTTT
-,TRBV7-9,TRBJ2-2,-,CASAPRAGVASGELFF,TGTGCCAGCGCACCACGGGCAGGGGTGGCGTCCGGGGAGCTGTTTTTT
-,TRBV6-1,TRBJ2-7,-,CASRVDAGLTYEQYF,TGTGCCAGCAGGGTGGATGCAGGGTTAACCTACGAGCAGTACTTC
once,TRBV5-8,TRBJ1-2,TRBD1,CASGEGQVPSHGYTF,TGTGCCAGCGGGGAGGGACAGGTTCCTTCCCATGGCTACACCTTC
-,TRBV5-6,TRBJ1-4,-,CASSLGVSKLFF,TGTGCCAGCAGCTTAGGGGTTTCGAAACTGTTTTTT
-,TRBV9,TRBJ1-2,TRBD1,CASSFDRGQSGYTF,TGTGCCAGCAGCTTCGACAGGGGACAAAGTGGCTACACCTTC
-,TRBV4-1,TRBJ2-5,TRBD2,CASSQELLGGTQETQYF,TGCGCCAGCAGCCAAGAGCTACTCGGGGGGACGCAAGAGACCCAGTACTTC
few,TRBV5-5,TRBJ1-5,-,CASSHNSNQPQHF,TGTGCCAGCAGCCACAATAGCAATCAGCCCCAGCATTTT
-,TRBV18,TRBJ1-3,TRBD1,CASSPGTGGSSGNTIYF,TGTGCCAGCTCACCTGGGACAGGGGGAAGCTCTGGAAACACCATATATTTT
-,TRBV6-1,TRBJ1-1,-,CASGRNTEAFF,TGTGCCAGCGGTAGGAACACTGAAGCTTTCTTT
-,TRBV5-1,TRBJ1-2,-,CASSLDVLNYGYTF,TGCGCCAGCAGCTTGGATGTCCTTAACTATGGCTACACCTTC
-,TRBV28,TRBJ1-1,-,CASSFVTEAFF,TGTGCCAGCAGTTTTGTAACTGAAGCTTTCTTT
-,TRBV6-4,TRBJ2-7,TRBD2,CASSDSTSGRQKYEQYF,TGTGCCAGCAGTGACTCGACTAGCGGGAGGCAAAAATACGAGCAGTACTTC
-,TRBV28,TRBJ2-5,TRBD2,CASSSTSGRRETQYF,TGTGCCAGCAGTTCAACTAGCGGGAGGAGGGAGACCCAGTACTTC
-,TRBV7-2,TRBJ1-3,TRBD1,CASSSPGQTSGNTIYF,TGTGCCAGCAGCTCCCCGGGACAGACCTCTGGAAACACCATATATTTT
-,TRBV27,TRBJ2-1,TRBD1,CASGGSPGQLWNEQFF,TGTGCCAGCGGGGGCTCACCGGGACAGCTTTGGAATGAGCAGTTCTTC
-,TRBV6-6,TRBJ1-2,-,CASSSDRIGGYTF,TGTGCCAGCAGCTCTGACAGGATCGGCGGCTACACCTTC
once,TRBV6-5,TRBJ2-7,TRBD1,CASSTGQGKSYEQYF,TGTGCCAGCAGTACGGGACAGGGCAAGTCCTACGAGCAGTACTTC
-,TRBV11-2,TRBJ2-7,-,CASSLSAGRMEQYF,TGTGCCAGCAGCTTATCGGCGGGCAGGATGGAGCAGTACTTC
-,TRBV28,TRBJ2-7,-,CASQFSTGSYEQYF,TGTGCCAGTCAGTTCTCAACGGGCTCCTACGAGCAGTACTTC
-,TRBV7-2,TRBJ1-4,-,CASSLGQGNEKLFF,TGTGCCAGCAGCTTAGGGCAGGGGAACGAAAAACTGTTTTTT
-,TRBV7-9,TRBJ1-4,-,CASSFPGGEDEKLFF,TGTGCCAGCAGCTTTCCGGGGGGGGAGGATGAAAAACTGTTTTTT
-,TRBV11-1,TRBJ2-1,TRBD1,CASSSDRGDNEQFF,TGTGCCAGCAGCTCGGACAGGGGGGACAATGAGCAGTTCTTC
-,TRBV10-3,TRBJ2-1,-,CAISESGPEQFF,TGTGCCATCAGTGAGTCGGGGCCTGAGCAGTTCTTC
-,TRBV19,TRBJ2-6,-,CASSIFHSGANVLTF,TGTGCCAGTAGTATTTTCCATTCTGGGGCCAACGTCCTGACTTTC
-,TRBV28,TRBJ2-2,-,CASVGQGGTGELFF,TGTGCCAGCGTCGGGCAGGGTGGCACCGGGGAGCTGTTTTTT
-,TRBV28,TRBJ2-1,-,CASSFSNEQFF,TGTGCCAGCAGTTTTTCGAATGAGCAGTTCTTC
-,TRBV6-4,TRBJ2-3,-,CASAQSPGLASDTQYF,TGTGCCAGCGCACAAAGTCCCGGGCTAGCATCAGATACGCAGTATTTT